These 16 T cell receptor beta chains were all obtained from the same sample, sequenced in a study of STAT5B mutations in CD4+ large granular lymphocyte leukemia. Using immunoSEQ multiplex PCR, the repertoire was profiled, and TCRdb retains in-frame clones only, with some absent. The sample includes 45,000 to 50,000 clones, 80% to 85% seen only once; the top ten take 0.35%. The sequenced sample consisted of CD4+ T cells from blood buffy coats. The source is a human donor in good health.

The rearrangement links TRBV6-5 to TRBJ2-5; 8 bases are shared with TRBD2. This CDR3 contains 15 residues. CDR1 is MNHEY and CDR2 is SVGAGI in the germline V gene. Trimming cost V 0 bases and J 3 bases; bases outside gene matches: 3. The chain's CDR3 is CASSYSGTREETQYF. The CDR3, as DNA: TGTGCCAGCAGTTACTCTGGGACTAGGGAAGAGACCCAGTACTTC.

CDR3 bases: TGTGCCAGCAGCTTAGATCTACTCACTGAAGCTTTCTTT. This gives the protein CASSLDLLTEAFF. The chain couples TRBV11-2 to TRBJ1-1, with D uncertain. The V end was cut by 0 bases, the J end by 4 bases, with 6 bases between. Germline loops: CDR1 SGHAT, CDR2 FQNNGV. This CDR3 is 13 amino acids long.

The chain joins TRBV7-9 to TRBJ2-3; D uncertain. The CDR3 spans 15 residues. CDR1 is SEHNR, CDR2 FQNEAQ, per germline (reference sequence). Trimming removed 7 bases from V and 6 bases from J, with 20 bases in between. The CDR3 reads CASNFMGGKLDTQYF. For the CDR3, the DNA is TGTGCCAGCAACTTCATGGGTGGGAAATTGGATACGCAGTATTTT.

The chain links TRBV5-6 to TRBJ2-7, with D maybe TRBD2 (6 bases). From germline, CDR1 is SGHDT and CDR2 YYEEEE. V was pared by 2 bases and J by 1 base, with 13 bases between. CDR3 length equals 15 residues. The CDR3 sequence is CASSFGGRTSYEQYF. As DNA, the CDR3 is TGTGCCAGCAGCTTCGGTGGGAGGACTTCCTACGAGCAGTACTTC.

The chain employs TRBV5-1 and TRBJ1-1; TRBD1 matches at 9 bases. This CDR3 region has 16 residues. V lost 5 bases to trimming and J lost 0 bases; unmatched junction nucleotides: 8. Germline V gene sequence: CDR1 SGHRS, CDR2 YFSETQ. This CDR3 is CASRLRTGDMNTEAFF. The CDR3 DNA is TGCGCCAGCAGATTACGGACAGGGGACATGAACACTGAAGCTTTCTTT.

V and J are TRBV9 and TRBJ1-2; the D is unclear. Germline lookup yields CDR1 SGDLS and CDR2 YYNGEE. The V gene lost 2 bases and the J gene lost 3 bases, with 11 bases spanning the gap. This CDR3 has 14 residues. Here the CDR3 DNA reads TGTGCCAGCAGCGTCGGAGTGGTCGACTATGGCTACACCTTC. This sequence encodes CASSVGVVDYGYTF.

The chain links TRBV6-5 to TRBJ2-3, with 10 bases fitting TRBD2. CDR3 length: 14 amino acids. CDR1 and CDR2 (germline): MNHEY, SVGAGI. The ends lost 6 bases at V and 5 bases at J; junction bases unmatched: 5. The CDR3 is CASRSLAGEDTQYF. CDR3 sequence (DNA): TGTGCCAGCAGATCCCTAGCGGGAGAAGATACGCAGTATTTT.

J is TRBJ2-7 and V is TRBV2; 16 bases align to TRBD2. Looked up from germline, CDR1 is SNHLY and CDR2 is FYNNEI. The CDR3 runs 15 residues. In DNA form, the CDR3 reads TGTGCGGGACTAGCGGGAGGGGCCCCTGGTTACGAGCAGTACTTC. It translates to CAGLAGGAPGYEQYF.

The CDR3 nucleotides read TGTGCCAGCGCCAGCTTGGGAACCGGAAACACCATATATTTT. Its translation is CASASLGTGNTIYF. This sequence joins TRBV28 and TRBJ1-3; D is unclear. V lost 8 bases and J lost 4, with 15 bases in between. The CDR3 length is 14 residues. The germline CDR1 and CDR2 sequences are MDHEN and SYDVKM.

The chain is built from TRBV28 and TRBJ1-6; D gene ambiguous. The V gene lost 7 bases and the J gene lost 2 bases, with 12 bases spanning the gap. CDR1 and CDR2 from the germline V gene are MDHEN and SYDVKM. This CDR3 comprises 15 residues. The CDR3 protein is CASIWGGTYNSPLHF. The CDR3 DNA reads as TGTGCCAGCATTTGGGGTGGCACCTATAATTCACCCCTCCACTTT.

This chain joins TRBV10-3 and TRBJ1-5; no clear D. This CDR3 has 12 residues. The V and J ends lost 0 bases and 6 bases respectively, with 3 bases between them. CDR1 ENHRY and CDR2 SYGVKD come from the germline V gene. DNA for the CDR3: TGTGCCATCAGTGAGTCCGGTCAGCCCCAGCATTTT. Translation: CAISESGQPQHF.

The CDR3 nucleotides are TGTGCCAGCAGCAAAGAGGGGGTTGGGACAGGGGACCACGAGCAGTACTTC. Encoded protein: CASSKEGVGTGDHEQYF. This chain uses TRBV21-1 with TRBJ2-7; TRBD1 is taken as the D call from the table, unchecked against the DNA. TRBV21-1 is described as a pseudogene. The CDR3 is made up of 17 amino acids.

The V call is TRBV7-7, the J call TRBJ2-3; 9 bases fit TRBD1. Germline V lookup: CDR1 SSHAT, CDR2 FNYEAQ (reference sequence). The CDR3 is 14 amino acids. V was clipped by 5 bases and J by 3 bases; unmatched bases: 3. For the CDR3, the DNA is TGTGCCAGCAGCCCTGGGACAGGGACAGATACGCAGTATTTT. Its protein is CASSPGTGTDTQYF.

The chain links TRBV10-1 to TRBJ1-1, with D possibly TRBD1 on 6 matching bases. The CDR3 covers 14 residues. The germline V gene has CDR1 WNHNN and CDR2 SYGVQD (reference sequence). Trimming took 2 bases from V and 4 from J, leaving 11 bases between them. CDR3 coding DNA: TGCGCCAGCAGTGAGCTACAGGGTAGCACTGAAGCTTTCTTT. Encoded protein: CASSELQGSTEAFF.

The rearrangement links TRBV29-1 to TRBJ1-1; D might be TRBD1 (5 bases). Germline V gene lookup returns CDR1 SQVTM and CDR2 ANQGSEA. The CDR3 extends over 12 amino acids. The V and J ends lost 8 bases and 10 bases respectively, with 20 bases between them. The CDR3 bases are TGCAGCCTTGGGAGGGGCCGCGGGGCAGCTTTCTTT. Encoded protein: CSLGRGRGAAFF.

The chain uses TRBV29-1 and TRBJ2-7; tentative D call: TRBD1 (6 bases). V was cut by 5 bases and J by 0 bases, with 14 bases left in between. This CDR3 spans 14 amino acids. Germline V CDR1 and CDR2: SQVTM, ANQGSEA. This chain's CDR3 is CSVRRQGNSYEQYF. CDR3 nucleotides: TGCAGCGTTCGTAGGCAGGGGAACTCCTACGAGCAGTACTTC.